This passage covers 31 T cell receptor beta chains from one sample sequenced in a study of cytomegalovirus exposure and HLA in healthy donors. Use of 60 Vbeta and 13 Jbeta primers characterized the PCR. Sequencing used immunoSEQ multiplex PCR; TCRdb keeps in-frame clones, though not all of them. The data hold 150,000 to 200,000 clones, with 84% observed a single time. Source material: PBMCs. The receptor source for this set is a boy between 2 and 10 years old in good health and CMV-seronegative.

This clone was picked up one time. The chain couples TRBV27 to TRBJ2-1; 11 nucleotides align to TRBD1. Germline trimming cut 6 bases from V and 5 bases from J; bases unmatched to any gene: 18. CDR1 and CDR2 (germline): MNHEY, SMNVEV (reference sequence). The CDR3 totals 19 residues. Here the CDR3 DNA reads TGTGCCAGCAGACTAATAGGGGGGGACAGGGGGTTTGCGGACAATGAGCAGTTCTTC. Protein: CASRLIGGDRGFADNEQFF.

The chain has TRBV11-2 and TRBJ2-1; TRBD1 matches 9 bases. This CDR3 has 14 residues. Germline trimming cut 2 bases from V and 8 bases from J; bases unmatched to any gene: 4. Per germline, CDR1 SGHAT and CDR2 FQNNGV. The CDR3 DNA sequence: TGTGCCAGCAGCTTATTGGGACAGGGCTATGAGCAGTTCTTC. Amino acids: CASSLLGQGYEQFF. The full variable domain, its missing parts supplied by reference TRBV11-2 and TRBJ2-1, is EAGVAQSPRYKIIEKRQSVAFWCNPISGHATLYWYQQILGQGPKLLIQFQNNGVVDDSQLPKDRFSAERLKGVDSTLKIQPAKLEDSAVYLCASSLLGQGYEQFFGPGTRLTVL.

V gene TRBV5-1 combines with J gene TRBJ1-4; D might be TRBD1 (5 bases). Between the trimmed V and J ends, which lost 7 bases and 1 base, there was a span of 14 bases. In germline, CDR1 is SGHRS, CDR2 YFSETQ. This CDR3 contains 15 residues. In DNA, the CDR3 is TGCGCCAGCGGGACTGCTTTTGGAACTAATGAAAAACTGTTTTTT. Translated, it gives CASGTAFGTNEKLFF.

This chain joins TRBV11-2 and TRBJ2-5, with a tentative D call TRBD2 (5 bases). V was trimmed by 4 bases and J by 1 base, leaving 10 bases between them. This CDR3 is built from 14 residues. CDR1 is SGHAT, CDR2 FQNNGV, per germline. CDR3 coding DNA: TGTGCCAGCAGCTGGGGAGTTCCCCAAGAGACCCAGTACTTC. Translating gives CASSWGVPQETQYF. Variable domain in full (rest from reference TRBV11-2 and TRBJ2-5): EAGVAQSPRYKIIEKRQSVAFWCNPISGHATLYWYQQILGQGPKLLIQFQNNGVVDDSQLPKDRFSAERLKGVDSTLKIQPAKLEDSAVYLCASSWGVPQETQYFGPGTRLLVL.

Here the CDR3 reads CASSHRGGGQPQHF. In DNA form, the CDR3 reads TGTGCCAGCAGCCACAGGGGCGGTGGTCAGCCCCAGCATTTT. The chain uses TRBV27 and TRBJ1-5, with 7 bases fitting TRBD1. Trimming cost V 6 bases and J 6 bases; bases outside gene matches: 8. The germline V gene encodes CDR1 MNHEY and CDR2 SMNVEV (reference sequence). The CDR3 totals 14 residues.

The genes are TRBV7-9 and TRBJ1-2, with 7 nucleotides matching TRBD1. The CDR3 covers 13 residues. The germline V gene has CDR1 SEHNR and CDR2 FQNEAQ (reference sequence). Germline trimming cut 6 bases from V and 4 bases from J; bases unmatched to any gene: 5. CDR3 sequence (DNA): TGTGCCAGCAGTTCGGACAGGCGCTATGGCTACACCTTC. The encoded protein is CASSSDRRYGYTF. The variable domain in full, completed from reference TRBV7-9 and TRBJ1-2, reads DTGVSQNPRHKITKRGQNVTFRCDPISEHNRLYWYRQTLGQGPEFLTYFQNEAQLEKSRLLSDRFSAERPKGSFSTLEIQRTEQGDSAMYLCASSSDRRYGYTFGSGTRLTVV.

The rearrangement links TRBV12-5 to TRBJ2-7; maybe TRBD2 (6 bases). Germline loops: CDR1 LGHNT, CDR2 FRNRAP. V was trimmed by 0 bases and J by 4 bases, leaving 13 bases between them. The CDR3 consists of 15 residues. As DNA, the CDR3 is TGTGCTAGTGGTTTGGTACATGGGACTCATTACGAGCAGTACTTC. Protein sequence: CASGLVHGTHYEQYF.

CDR3 coding DNA: TGTGCCAGCGACACGCCGGGACTAGCGGGAGTGGGTTCTGACAATGAGCAGTTCTTC. Translation gives CASDTPGLAGVGSDNEQFF. This rearrangement joins TRBV28 to TRBJ2-1; the match to TRBD2 covers 14 bases. Germline V gene sequence: CDR1 MDHEN, CDR2 SYDVKM. Germline trimming cut 8 bases from V and 5 bases from J; bases unmatched to any gene: 17. The CDR3 is 19 residues long.

V and J are TRBV18 and TRBJ2-7, with D possibly TRBD2 on 5 matching bases. The germline CDR1 and CDR2 sequences are KGHSH and LQKENI. V lost 3 bases to trimming and J lost 5 bases, with 5 bases between them. CDR3 length equals 11 residues. CDR3 protein: CASSPRDEQYF. In DNA, the CDR3 is TGTGCCAGCTCACCGAGGGACGAGCAGTACTTC. The full variable domain, its missing parts supplied by reference TRBV18 and TRBJ2-7, is NAGVMQNPRHLVRRRGQEARLRCSPMKGHSHVYWYRQLPEEGLKFMVYLQKENIIDESGMPKERFSAEFPKEGPSILRIQQVVRGDSAAYFCASSPRDEQYFGPGTRLTVT.

The V call is TRBV18, the J call TRBJ1-4; perhaps TRBD1 as D (6 bases). CDR3 size: 13 residues. The V end was cut by 8 bases, the J end by 6 bases, with 13 bases between. The germline CDR1 and CDR2 sequences are KGHSH and LQKENI. CDR3 in amino acids: CASKQGVDEKLFF. The CDR3 nucleotides read TGTGCCAGCAAACAGGGTGTGGATGAAAAACTGTTTTTT.

The chain combines TRBV2 with TRBJ1-1, with a weak D call TRBD1 (6 bases). CDR1 SNHLY and CDR2 FYNNEI come from the germline V gene. Trimming removed 5 bases at V and 7 bases at J, with 8 bases between. The CDR3 is made up of 11 amino acids. The CDR3 here is CASSIRGEAFF. CDR3 DNA: TGTGCCAGCAGTATCAGGGGTGAAGCTTTCTTT.

This chain links TRBV19 with TRBJ2-7; 10 bases are shared with TRBD1. Losses at the gene ends were 3 bases for V and 6 bases for J; bases not matched to a gene: 5. This CDR3 region has 14 residues. The germline V gene has CDR1 LNHDA and CDR2 SQIVND (reference sequence). The CDR3 region is CASSIGQGGGEQYF. DNA for the CDR3: TGTGCCAGTAGTATCGGACAGGGGGGAGGCGAGCAGTACTTC.

The chain couples TRBV10-3 to TRBJ2-1; the D is unclear. CDR3 length equals 11 residues. V was cut by 8 bases and J by 8 bases, with 10 bases left in between. Germline V gene data show CDR1 as ENHRY and CDR2 as SYGVKD. CDR3 in amino acids: CAIRELDEQFF. DNA for the CDR3: TGTGCCATCCGAGAATTAGATGAGCAGTTCTTC.

This chain joins TRBV18 and TRBJ1-2; D call uncertain. CDR1 is KGHSH and CDR2 is LQKENI in the germline V gene. The CDR3 runs to 14 residues. Deletions cut 2 bases from V and 4 bases from J, with 11 bases between. This CDR3 reads CASSPFGRIYGYTF. In nucleotides, the CDR3 is TGTGCCAGCTCACCATTCGGGAGGATCTATGGCTACACCTTC.

The chain carries TRBV7-6 and TRBJ2-1; TRBD2 matches 9 bases. The germline V gene encodes CDR1 SGHVS and CDR2 FNYEAQ. The J segment lost 9 bases and the V segment lost 2 bases, leaving 5 bases of the junction unmatched. This CDR3 is 14 amino acids long. CDR3 region: CASSLTSGSGEQFF. CDR3 sequence (DNA): TGTGCCAGCAGCTTAACTAGCGGGTCCGGTGAGCAGTTCTTC.

V and J are TRBV29-1 and TRBJ1-1, with D tentatively TRBD1 (5 bases). This CDR3 is 14 amino acids long. Trimming left V 8 bases short and J 0 bases short, with 16 bases between. Germline loops: CDR1 SQVTM, CDR2 ANQGSEA. The CDR3 nucleotides read TGCAGCTTCCGGGACTTTAGCATGAACACTGAAGCTTTCTTT. Amino acids: CSFRDFSMNTEAFF.

This clone was observed a handful of times. V and J are TRBV6-1 and TRBJ2-5; D gene uncertain. Trimming shortened V by 0 bases and J by 5 bases, and 4 bases separated the two germline ends. CDR3 size: 12 residues. Germline CDR1 and CDR2: MNHNS and SASEGT. The CDR3 sequence is CASSEASETQYF. The CDR3 DNA is TGTGCCAGCAGTGAAGCGAGTGAGACCCAGTACTTC.

The chain employs TRBV2 and TRBJ2-7; 10 nucleotides align to TRBD2. This CDR3 is built from 13 residues. J was trimmed by 5 bases and V by 5 bases; bases with no gene match: 3. Per the germline V gene, CDR1 is SNHLY and CDR2 is FYNNEI. For the CDR3, the DNA is TGTGCCAGCAGTTCACTAGCGGGAAACGAGCAGTACTTC. It is translated as CASSSLAGNEQYF.

This clone was found once. The genes are TRBV12-5 and TRBJ1-1, with 10 bases matching TRBD1. There are 15 residues in the CDR3. The germline V gene has CDR1 LGHNT and CDR2 FRNRAP. V shed 6 bases, J shed 4 bases, and the junction held 8 bases outside the gene matches. CDR3 bases: TGTGCTAGTGGAAAGGGACAGGGGTTTCGCACTGAAGCTTTCTTT. It yields the protein CASGKGQGFRTEAFF.

This chain connects TRBV7-8 to TRBJ2-5; possible D gene TRBD1, 5 bases. The germline CDR1 and CDR2 sequences are SGHVS and FQNEAQ. Trimming shortened V by 2 bases and J by 5 bases, and 15 bases separated the two germline ends. This CDR3 is built from 15 residues. The chain's CDR3 is CASSLSQQVGETQYF. The DNA for the CDR3 is TGTGCCAGCAGCTTATCCCAACAGGTCGGGGAGACCCAGTACTTC.

The CDR3 coding sequence is TGTGCCAGCAGTGAAGGGACAGGGCGCGAAAAACTGTTTTTT. Amino acid sequence: CASSEGTGREKLFF. This chain connects TRBV6-1 to TRBJ1-4, with TRBD1 identical over 8 bases. CDR1 is MNHNS, CDR2 SASEGT, per germline. This CDR3 contains 14 residues. V gave up 1 base and J gave up 8 bases; unmatched junction bases: 3.

The rearrangement links TRBV28 to TRBJ2-7, with D unclear. Deletions cut 2 bases from V and 0 bases from J, with 14 bases between. The CDR3 consists of 16 residues. Germline values: CDR1 MDHEN, CDR2 SYDVKM. CDR3 sequence: CASSLARSQSSYEQYF. DNA of the CDR3: TGTGCCAGCAGTTTAGCGAGGTCGCAGAGCTCCTACGAGCAGTACTTC. Looking up the rest from reference TRBV28 and TRBJ2-7 gives the full variable domain: DVKVTQSSRYLVKRTGEKVFLECVQDMDHENMFWYRQDPGLGLRLIYFSYDVKMKEKGDIPEGYSVSREKKERFSLILESASTNQTSMYLCASSLARSQSSYEQYFGPGTRLTVT.

This chain connects TRBV28 to TRBJ1-4; D may be TRBD1 (6 bases). Germline V gives CDR1 MDHEN, CDR2 SYDVKM. The CDR3 covers 14 residues. V was clipped by 6 bases and J by 2 bases, with 10 bases between them. CDR3 sequence (DNA): TGTGCCAGCAGCCGAGGACAGACTAATGAAAAACTGTTTTTT. It translates to CASSRGQTNEKLFF.

The chain has TRBV5-6 and TRBJ1-5; D is unresolved. CDR3 length: 12 amino acids. The ends were cut back, 5 bases at V and 6 bases at J, with 9 bases in the middle. In germline, CDR1 is SGHDT, CDR2 YYEEEE. CDR3 nucleotides: TGTGCCAGCAGGGCGGGCACTCAGCCCCAGCATTTT. This gives the protein CASRAGTQPQHF.

V is TRBV7-9 and J is TRBJ2-1, with 15 bases fitting TRBD2. V shed 3 bases and J 2 bases; nucleotides not matched to a gene: 8. Germline V lookup: CDR1 SEHNR, CDR2 FQNEAQ (reference sequence). The CDR3 covers 19 residues. The CDR3 DNA reads TGTGCCAGCAGCTTCGGGACTAGCGGGAGGATTGTTCCCTACAATGAGCAGTTCTTC. Its protein product is CASSFGTSGRIVPYNEQFF.

This chain uses TRBV6-5 with TRBJ1-2, with D perhaps TRBD1 (6 bases). This CDR3 region has 13 residues. V dropped 7 bases and J dropped 4 bases, with 13 bases sitting between them. CDR1 and CDR2 (germline): MNHEY, SVGAGI. The CDR3 DNA reads TGTGCCAGCATCCGGGACACCGGCTATGGCTACACCTTC. It codes for CASIRDTGYGYTF.

The gene calls are TRBV5-1 and TRBJ2-7; 8 bases are a match to TRBD1. The CDR3 runs 15 residues. Germline assignment: CDR1 SGHRS and CDR2 YFSETQ. J gave up 6 bases and V 4 bases, and 12 bases lay outside the gene matches. This CDR3 is CASSLTGQGRSEQYF. In DNA form, the CDR3 reads TGCGCCAGCAGCCTTACTGGACAGGGAAGAAGCGAGCAGTACTTC. Full variable domain (outside the CDR3, taken from reference TRBV5-1 and TRBJ2-7): KAGVTQTPRYLIKTRGQQVTLSCSPISGHRSVSWYQQTPGQGLQFLFEYFSETQRNKGNFPGRFSGRQFSNSRSEMNVSTLELGDSALYLCASSLTGQGRSEQYFGPGTRLTVT.

The V and J genes are TRBV5-1 and TRBJ2-7; TRBD2 matches 12 bases. V lost 4 bases and J lost 6; bases outside the gene matches: 5. This CDR3 comprises 14 residues. The germline V gene encodes CDR1 SGHRS and CDR2 YFSETQ. The CDR3 loop is CASSEGLAGPEQYF. In nucleotides, the CDR3 is TGCGCCAGCAGCGAGGGACTAGCGGGCCCCGAGCAGTACTTC.

The chain combines TRBV5-5 with TRBJ2-7, with TRBD1 matching over 8 bases. Germline CDR1 SGHKS, CDR2 YYEKEE (reference sequence). V dropped 1 base and J dropped 2; count of bases not matched to a gene: 5. CDR3 size: 15 residues. The CDR3 DNA reads TGTGCCAGCAGCTTGCACAGGGGGAATACCTACGAGCAGTACTTC. It translates to CASSLHRGNTYEQYF.

The chain carries TRBV2 and TRBJ2-4, with TRBD1 as a possible D gene (5 bases). Germline V gene lookup returns CDR1 SNHLY and CDR2 FYNNEI. V was clipped by 7 bases and J by 7 bases, with 11 bases between them. The CDR3 has 12 amino acids. CDR3 in DNA: TGTGCCAGCAAGTATACAGGCAACATTCAGTACTTC. Translation: CASKYTGNIQYF.

The chain links TRBV9 to TRBJ2-3; 7 bases agree with TRBD2. Trimming took 3 bases from V and 6 from J; bases not matched to a gene: 19. Germline CDR1 SGDLS, CDR2 YYNGEE. The CDR3 consists of 18 residues. CDR3 loop: CASSDRYVSTGGEDTQYF. The CDR3 nucleotides are TGTGCCAGCAGCGATAGATACGTCTCAACGGGAGGAGAGGATACGCAGTATTTT.